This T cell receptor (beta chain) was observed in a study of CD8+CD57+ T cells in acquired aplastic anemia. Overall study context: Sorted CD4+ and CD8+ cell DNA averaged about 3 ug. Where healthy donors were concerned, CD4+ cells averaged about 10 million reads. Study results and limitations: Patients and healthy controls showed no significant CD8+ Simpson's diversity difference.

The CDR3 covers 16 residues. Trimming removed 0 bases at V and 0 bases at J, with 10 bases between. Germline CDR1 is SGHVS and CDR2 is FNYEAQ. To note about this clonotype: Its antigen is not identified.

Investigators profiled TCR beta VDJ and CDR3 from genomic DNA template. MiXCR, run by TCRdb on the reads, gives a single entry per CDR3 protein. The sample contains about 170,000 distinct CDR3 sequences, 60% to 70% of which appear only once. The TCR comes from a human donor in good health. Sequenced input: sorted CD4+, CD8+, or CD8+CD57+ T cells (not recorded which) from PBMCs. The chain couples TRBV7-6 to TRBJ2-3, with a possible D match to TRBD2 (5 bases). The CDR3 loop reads CASSLAHRTSTDTQYF. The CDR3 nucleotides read TGTGCCAGCAGCTTAGCGCATAGGACTAGCACAGATACGCAGTATTTT. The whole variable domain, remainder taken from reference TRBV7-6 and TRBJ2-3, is GAGVSQSPRYKVTKRGQDVALRCDPISGHVSLYWYRQALGQGPEFLTYFNYEAQQDKSGLPNDRFSAERPEGSISTLTIQRTEQRDSAMYRCASSLAHRTSTDTQYFGPGTRLTVL.